A selection of T cell receptor beta chains follows, all from one sample in a study of technical replicates of blood from a few donors. TCRdb's table, derived via immunoSEQ multiplex PCR, lists solely in-frame clones and lacks some. The profile shows 70,000 or so clones, roughly 91% of them singletons. The material sequenced was T cells isolated from PBMCs. The receptors stem from a human donor in good health. Some clones in this sample may be carry-over from other donors' samples. Each CDR3 is given with its conserved first and last residue. Fields, in order: CDR3 protein, CDR3 DNA, J gene, V gene, D gene, clone size. The D gene is left open where the match is weak. Size values are once, few and many counts, or a class for expanded clones, and some rows have none.

CDR3aa: CASSLWVGNYGYTF
CDR3nt: TGTGCCAGCAGTTTATGGGTCGGTAACTATGGCTACACCTTC
j_gene: TRBJ1-2
v_gene: TRBV28
d_gene: NA
abundance: NA

CDR3aa: CASSQDPTGLETQYF
CDR3nt: TGCGCCAGCAGCCAAGACCCGACAGGCTTGGAGACCCAGTACTTC
j_gene: TRBJ2-5
v_gene: TRBV4-3
d_gene: NA
abundance: once

CDR3aa: CATRVALNQPQHF
CDR3nt: TGTGCCACCCGGGTAGCACTAAATCAGCCCCAGCATTTT
j_gene: TRBJ1-5
v_gene: TRBV15
d_gene: NA
abundance: NA

CDR3aa: CASSLISDTTTEQYF
CDR3nt: TGCGCCAGCAGCTTGATATCGGACACGACGACCGAGCAGTACTTC
j_gene: TRBJ2-7
v_gene: TRBV5-1
d_gene: NA
abundance: NA

CDR3aa: CASSTQGREPTEAFF
CDR3nt: TGTGCCAGCAGCACGCAGGGGCGCGAGCCCACTGAAGCTTTCTTT
j_gene: TRBJ1-1
v_gene: TRBV5-6
d_gene: NA
abundance: NA

CDR3aa: CASSEVRQGNEQFF
CDR3nt: TGTGCCAGCAGTGAAGTACGTCAGGGTAATGAGCAGTTCTTC
j_gene: TRBJ2-1
v_gene: TRBV6-1
d_gene: NA
abundance: NA

CDR3aa: CASSNSGGSYEQYF
CDR3nt: TGTGCCAGCAGTAATTCAGGGGGCTCCTACGAGCAGTACTTC
j_gene: TRBJ2-7
v_gene: TRBV28
d_gene: TRBD1
abundance: NA

CDR3aa: CASSLEGGSLSYEQYF
CDR3nt: TGTGCCAGCAGCTTAGAGGGTGGGAGTCTTTCCTACGAGCAGTACTTC
j_gene: TRBJ2-7
v_gene: TRBV7-2
d_gene: NA
abundance: once

CDR3aa: CASSRGQGARGYTF
CDR3nt: TGCGCCAGCAGCCGCGGACAGGGGGCGCGAGGCTACACCTTC
j_gene: TRBJ1-2
v_gene: TRBV4-1
d_gene: TRBD1
abundance: once

CDR3aa: CASSGTGEVEAFF
CDR3nt: TGTGCCAGCAGCGGAACAGGGGAAGTTGAAGCTTTCTTT
j_gene: TRBJ1-1
v_gene: TRBV2
d_gene: TRBD1
abundance: NA

CDR3aa: CASSLEAGRGNEQFF
CDR3nt: TGTGCCAGCAGCTTAGAGGCGGGGCGGGGGAATGAGCAGTTCTTC
j_gene: TRBJ2-1
v_gene: TRBV7-9
d_gene: TRBD2
abundance: NA

CDR3aa: CASSSGTPTRGYTF
CDR3nt: TGTGCCAGCAGCTCCGGGACACCCACGAGGGGCTACACCTTC
j_gene: TRBJ1-2
v_gene: TRBV6-5
d_gene: NA
abundance: NA

CDR3aa: CASSEETLYNEQFF
CDR3nt: TGTGCCAGCAGTGAGGAGACCCTCTACAATGAGCAGTTCTTC
j_gene: TRBJ2-1
v_gene: TRBV6-1
d_gene: NA
abundance: NA

CDR3aa: CASSTTARGGPGETQYF
CDR3nt: TGTGCCAGCAGCACCACCGCGCGGGGGGGGCCTGGAGAGACCCAGTACTTC
j_gene: TRBJ2-5
v_gene: TRBV9
d_gene: TRBD2
abundance: NA

CDR3aa: CASTRGRRDEQYF
CDR3nt: TGTGCCAGCACCCGGGGGAGGCGGGACGAGCAGTACTTC
j_gene: TRBJ2-7
v_gene: TRBV28
d_gene: NA
abundance: NA

CDR3aa: CSVDSPGRGITEAFF
CDR3nt: TGCAGCGTTGATTCCCCGGGGCGGGGGATCACTGAAGCTTTCTTT
j_gene: TRBJ1-1
v_gene: TRBV29-1
d_gene: NA
abundance: few

CDR3aa: CASSAQGNYGYTF
CDR3nt: TGTGCCAGCAGTGCACAGGGGAACTATGGCTACACCTTC
j_gene: TRBJ1-2
v_gene: TRBV6-4
d_gene: TRBD1
abundance: NA

CDR3aa: CASSNTGPEKLFF
CDR3nt: TGTGCCAGTAGCAATACAGGTCCGGAAAAACTGTTTTTT
j_gene: TRBJ1-4
v_gene: TRBV19
d_gene: NA
abundance: NA

CDR3aa: CASSESPGQAGEKLFF
CDR3nt: TGCGCCAGCAGTGAGTCCCCGGGACAGGCTGGTGAAAAACTGTTTTTT
j_gene: TRBJ1-4
v_gene: TRBV10-1
d_gene: TRBD1
abundance: NA

CDR3aa: CASSAQDSPYEQYF
CDR3nt: TGTGCCAGCAGTGCCCAGGACAGTCCCTACGAGCAGTACTTC
j_gene: TRBJ2-7
v_gene: TRBV27
d_gene: NA
abundance: NA

CDR3aa: CASSYPQGTRNGYTF
CDR3nt: TGTGCCAGCAGTTACCCTCAGGGAACTCGGAATGGCTACACCTTC
j_gene: TRBJ1-2
v_gene: TRBV6-6
d_gene: NA
abundance: once

CDR3aa: CASSVGRDVYGYTF
CDR3nt: TGTGCCAGCAGCGTAGGGAGGGACGTCTATGGCTACACCTTC
j_gene: TRBJ1-2
v_gene: TRBV9
d_gene: NA
abundance: NA

CDR3aa: CASSGNTGGGRETQYF
CDR3nt: TGCGCCAGCAGCGGAAACACAGGGGGCGGGAGGGAGACCCAGTACTTC
j_gene: TRBJ2-5
v_gene: TRBV4-1
d_gene: NA
abundance: NA

CDR3aa: CATLFRGLAGEEQYF
CDR3nt: TGTGCCACCCTCTTCAGGGGACTAGCGGGGGAAGAGCAGTACTTC
j_gene: TRBJ2-7
v_gene: TRBV19
d_gene: TRBD2
abundance: NA

CDR3aa: CASSYSKVAYEQYF
CDR3nt: TGTGCCAGCAGTTACTCGAAAGTAGCTTACGAGCAGTACTTC
j_gene: TRBJ2-7
v_gene: TRBV6-5
d_gene: NA
abundance: NA

CDR3aa: CASSVAFQGNQPQHF
CDR3nt: TGTGCCAGCAGTGTCGCCTTTCAGGGCAATCAGCCCCAGCATTTT
j_gene: TRBJ1-5
v_gene: TRBV6-1
d_gene: NA
abundance: once

CDR3aa: CASSLRTGGEVGYTF
CDR3nt: TGTGCCAGCAGCCTCAGGACAGGGGGAGAGGTTGGCTACACCTTC
j_gene: TRBJ1-2
v_gene: TRBV2
d_gene: TRBD1
abundance: once

CDR3aa: CAWFGGGELFF
CDR3nt: TGTGCCTGGTTCGGGGGCGGGGAGCTGTTTTTT
j_gene: TRBJ2-2
v_gene: TRBV30
d_gene: NA
abundance: NA

CDR3aa: CASSLSYQVRGGAEAFF
CDR3nt: TGTGCCAGCAGTTTATCGTATCAGGTACGGGGGGGCGCTGAAGCTTTCTTT
j_gene: TRBJ1-1
v_gene: TRBV27
d_gene: NA
abundance: once

CDR3aa: CASSYADWSRLYF
CDR3nt: TGTGCCAGCAGTTATGCGGACTGGTCGAGGCTGTATTTT
j_gene: TRBJ2-3
v_gene: TRBV6-5
d_gene: NA
abundance: NA

CDR3aa: CAWSANNSPLHF
CDR3nt: TGTGCCTGGAGTGCAAATAATTCACCCCTCCACTTT
j_gene: TRBJ1-6
v_gene: TRBV30
d_gene: NA
abundance: few

CDR3aa: CASSGGQVTEAFF
CDR3nt: TGTGCCAGCAGTGGAGGACAGGTCACTGAAGCTTTCTTT
j_gene: TRBJ1-1
v_gene: TRBV2
d_gene: TRBD1
abundance: few

CDR3aa: CASGLGQGGGGYTF
CDR3nt: TGTGCTAGTGGTTTGGGACAGGGTGGGGGGGGCTACACCTTC
j_gene: TRBJ1-2
v_gene: TRBV12-5
d_gene: TRBD1
abundance: once

CDR3aa: CAMKPVGDLNEQFF
CDR3nt: TGTGCCATGAAACCCGTCGGAGACCTCAATGAGCAGTTCTTC
j_gene: TRBJ2-1
v_gene: TRBV10-3
d_gene: NA
abundance: NA

CDR3aa: CASSPDRGTSYEQYF
CDR3nt: TGTGCCAGCAGCCCGGACAGGGGGACTTCCTACGAGCAGTACTTC
j_gene: TRBJ2-7
v_gene: TRBV5-4
d_gene: TRBD1
abundance: NA

CDR3aa: CSGRDRGGGYTF
CDR3nt: TGCAGCGGACGTGACAGGGGCGGAGGCTACACCTTC
j_gene: TRBJ1-2
v_gene: TRBV29-1
d_gene: TRBD1
abundance: NA

CDR3aa: CASSHQGLSHQLQHF
CDR3nt: TGCGCCAGCAGCCATCAGGGCCTGTCACATCAGCTCCAGCATTTT
j_gene: TRBJ1-5
v_gene: TRBV4-1
d_gene: NA
abundance: NA

CDR3aa: CASSSDARGQPQHF
CDR3nt: TGTGCCAGCAGTTCCGATGCCAGGGGTCAGCCCCAGCATTTT
j_gene: TRBJ1-5
v_gene: TRBV6-5
d_gene: NA
abundance: NA

CDR3aa: CSVESWTSGGPINYNEQFF
CDR3nt: TGCAGCGTTGAAAGTTGGACTAGCGGGGGGCCCATCAACTACAATGAGCAGTTCTTC
j_gene: TRBJ2-1
v_gene: TRBV29-1
d_gene: TRBD2
abundance: NA

CDR3aa: CSVELPGSYEQYF
CDR3nt: TGCAGCGTTGAATTGCCGGGATCCTACGAGCAGTACTTC
j_gene: TRBJ2-7
v_gene: TRBV29-1
d_gene: NA
abundance: NA

CDR3aa: CASSSRDRRFETQYF
CDR3nt: TGTGCCAGCAGTAGCCGGGACAGGAGATTTGAGACCCAGTACTTC
j_gene: TRBJ2-5
v_gene: TRBV6-5
d_gene: TRBD1
abundance: NA

CDR3aa: CAWSTTGGTEALF
CDR3nt: TGTGCCTGGAGCACCACAGGGGGCACTGAAGCTCTCTTT
j_gene: TRBJ1-1
v_gene: TRBV30
d_gene: TRBD1
abundance: NA

CDR3aa: CASRDHREVGAEAFF
CDR3nt: TGCGCCAGCAGAGATCACAGGGAAGTCGGCGCTGAAGCTTTCTTT
j_gene: TRBJ1-1
v_gene: TRBV4-1
d_gene: NA
abundance: NA

CDR3aa: CASRYNEQFF
CDR3nt: TGCGCCAGCCGTTACAATGAGCAGTTCTTC
j_gene: TRBJ2-1
v_gene: TRBV10-2
d_gene: NA
abundance: NA

CDR3aa: CASSSGNYEQYF
CDR3nt: TGTGCCAGCAGTTCAGGGAATTACGAGCAGTACTTC
j_gene: TRBJ2-7
v_gene: TRBV28
d_gene: NA
abundance: NA

CDR3aa: CASSTGLSYNEQFF
CDR3nt: TGCGCCAGCAGCACGGGACTCAGCTACAATGAGCAGTTCTTC
j_gene: TRBJ2-1
v_gene: TRBV5-1
d_gene: NA
abundance: NA

CDR3aa: CASSLQIVPRGSGAEAFF
CDR3nt: TGTGCCAGCAGCTTGCAAATAGTCCCCAGGGGGTCGGGAGCTGAAGCTTTCTTT
j_gene: TRBJ1-1
v_gene: TRBV7-9
d_gene: TRBD1
abundance: NA

CDR3aa: CASSSRQGIEAFF
CDR3nt: TGTGCCAGCAGTTCCAGACAGGGAATTGAAGCTTTCTTT
j_gene: TRBJ1-1
v_gene: TRBV6-6
d_gene: TRBD1
abundance: NA

CDR3aa: CASSPQGGGTSPLHF
CDR3nt: TGCGCCAGCAGCCCCCAAGGGGGGGGGACTTCACCCCTCCACTTT
j_gene: TRBJ1-6
v_gene: TRBV5-1
d_gene: NA
abundance: NA